This TCR beta chain originates from a study of T cells in Graves' hyperthyroidism and ophthalmopathy. Overall study results and limits: Most thyroid clonotypes with frequency above 0.001 were detected in blood. Through a model of 13 V-J features, ophthalmopathy was separated from stable hyperthyroidism.

Germline V gives CDR1 DFQATT, CDR2 SNEGSKA (reference sequence). V was trimmed by 3 bases and J by 4 bases, leaving 12 bases between them. The CDR3 sequence is 13 residues long. Amplified TCR beta CDR3 regions came from RNA transcripts. The HTBI set primed first-round TCR CDR3 RT-PCR. In TCRdb, the multiplex PCR reads were re-called with MiXCR into one record per CDR3 protein. The repertoire holds around 440,000 distinct CDR3 sequences, with approximately 14% as singletons. This clonotype occurred many times. Its antigen is still unknown. Reasons for excluding patients were uncontrolled infection, other autoimmune disease, pregnancy or lactation. Diagnoses were made from clinical symptoms, serum measures (thyroxine and TRAb), thyroid ultrasound and orbital computed tomography.

This chain connects TRBV20-1 to TRBJ1-2; D is unclear. The sequence was obtained from a woman aged 18-29 years with Graves' hyperthyroidism. Sequenced material: blood. The CDR3 spells CSASRPSSYGYTF. The CDR3 DNA is TGCAGTGCTAGTCGGCCGTCGAGCTATGGCTACACCTTC.